A selection of T cell receptor beta chains follows, all from one sample in a study of T-cell reconstitution after alpha-beta-depleted transplantation in children. TCRdb passed the PCR reads through MiXCR, listing each CDR3 protein once. The sample gives roughly 300,000 distinct CDR3 sequences, approximately 10% of which show up once; less than 2.5% is in the top ten. The specimen comprised PBMCs from the stem cell graft donor, sampled from the stem cell graft. Receptor source: a human donor who donated a stem cell graft to a child with acute lymphoblastic leukemia. Both conserved end residues are part of each CDR3. D genes are given only for firm matches. Part of the rows lack a size; the others show once, few, many or a class for expanded clones.

TRBJ1-2 | TRBV4-1 | NA | NA | CASSPPEGWGYTF | TGCGCCAGCAGCCCCCCCGAGGGTTGGGGCTACACCTTC
TRBJ1-3 | TRBV5-5 | NA | few | CASSLDPRRPSGNTIYF | TGTGCCAGCAGCCTCGACCCCCGGCGGCCCTCGGGAAACACCATATATTTT
TRBJ2-7 | TRBV4-3 | NA | few | CASSQDFRGSYEQYF | TGCGCCAGCAGCCAAGATTTCCGGGGGTCCTACGAGCAGTACTTC
TRBJ2-6 | TRBV5-6 | TRBD2 | few | CASSARLAGEQSGANVLTF | TGTGCCAGCAGCGCTCGACTAGCGGGAGAGCAGTCGGGGGCCAACGTCCTGACTTTC
TRBJ2-7 | TRBV6-5 | TRBD1 | many | CASRLTGQADYEQYF | TGTGCCAGCAGATTAACGGGACAGGCGGACTACGAGCAGTACTTC
TRBJ2-5 | TRBV4-1 | NA | few | CASSQEGRYQETQYF | TGCGCCAGCAGCCAAGAAGGGCGGTACCAAGAGACCCAGTACTTC
TRBJ2-3 | TRBV20-1 | NA | NA | CSAPPEDTQYF | TGCAGTGCTCCCCCGGAGGATACGCAGTATTTT
TRBJ1-6 | TRBV7-9 | NA | few | CASSPQGSPLHF | TGTGCCAGCAGCCCCCAGGGTTCACCCCTCCACTTT
TRBJ2-7 | TRBV20-1 | NA | few | CSARRFMDRVSYEQYF | TGCAGTGCTAGAAGGTTCATGGACAGAGTCTCCTACGAGCAGTACTTC
TRBJ2-5 | TRBV11-2 | NA | few | CASSSSTAQETQYF | TGTGCCAGCAGCTCCTCGACAGCCCAAGAGACCCAGTACTTC
TRBJ2-1 | TRBV20-1 | TRBD2 | NA | CSARYSSGRTYNEQFF | TGCAGTGCTAGATATTCCAGCGGGAGAACCTACAATGAGCAGTTCTTC
TRBJ2-2 | TRBV7-9 | TRBD1 | NA | CASSSSDRVAGELFF | TGTGCCAGCAGCTCCTCGGACAGGGTCGCCGGGGAGCTGTTTTTT
TRBJ1-1 | TRBV28 | TRBD1 | many | CASRRDSRNTEAFF | TGTGCCAGCAGAAGGGACAGCAGAAACACTGAAGCTTTCTTT
TRBJ1-1 | TRBV12-3/TRBV12-4 | TRBD1 | NA | CASRDRVGEAFF | TGTGCCAGCAGGGACAGGGTTGGGGAAGCTTTCTTT
TRBJ2-7 | TRBV7-9 | NA | few | CASSSLPNEQYF | TGTGCCAGCAGCTCTCTCCCTAACGAGCAGTACTTC
TRBJ1-3 | TRBV4-3 | NA | few | CASSQEADSGNTIYF | TGCGCCAGCAGCCAAGAGGCAGACTCTGGAAACACCATATATTTT
TRBJ2-7 | TRBV20-1 | TRBD1 | many | CSARTGSYEQYF | TGCAGTGCTCGGACAGGCTCCTACGAGCAGTACTTC
TRBJ2-1 | TRBV10-1 | TRBD1 | NA | CASSSGTGVYNEQFF | TGCGCCAGCAGCTCCGGGACAGGTGTTTACAATGAGCAGTTCTTC
TRBJ2-2 | TRBV7-6 | NA | few | CASSLAGGQNTGELFF | TGTGCCAGCAGCTTAGCGGGGGGTCAGAACACCGGGGAGCTGTTTTTT
TRBJ2-3 | TRBV7-8 | NA | many | CASSLFATSSTDTQYF | TGTGCCAGCAGCTTATTTGCCACCTCTAGCACAGATACGCAGTATTTT
TRBJ2-7 | TRBV20-1 | TRBD2 | NA | CSATGLAGGNYEQYF | TGCAGTGCTACCGGACTAGCGGGAGGTAACTACGAGCAGTACTTC
TRBJ2-7 | TRBV4-1 | TRBD1 | few | CASSQTPGQVYEQYF | TGCGCCAGCAGCCAAACCCCCGGACAGGTCTACGAGCAGTACTTC
TRBJ1-5 | TRBV20-1 | NA | NA | CSARGSNQPQHF | TGCAGTGCTAGGGGTAGCAATCAGCCCCAGCATTTT
TRBJ2-5 | TRBV29-1 | TRBD2 | few | CSGLAGVGGGTLETQYF | TGCAGCGGTCTAGCGGGAGTTGGAGGGGGCACGTTAGAGACCCAGTACTTC
TRBJ2-7 | TRBV10-1 | TRBD1 | NA | CASSEQGYPYEQYF | TGCGCCAGCAGTGAACAGGGGTACCCCTACGAGCAGTACTTC
TRBJ2-3 | TRBV7-9 | NA | few | CASSLFGRDTDTQYF | TGTGCCAGCAGCTTATTCGGCAGGGACACAGATACGCAGTATTTT
TRBJ2-7 | TRBV20-1 | NA | many | CSARARVIGEQYF | TGCAGTGCTAGGGCCAGGGTAATTGGCGAGCAGTACTTC
TRBJ2-7 | TRBV20-1 | NA | few | CSASFGMAYEQYF | TGCAGTGCTAGTTTCGGGATGGCCTACGAGCAGTACTTC
TRBJ2-1 | TRBV20-1 | TRBD1 | many | CSAPDRGGHNEQFF | TGCAGTGCCCCGGACAGGGGAGGGCACAATGAGCAGTTCTTC
TRBJ1-1 | TRBV12-3/TRBV12-4 | NA | NA | CASMGRGSEAFF | TGTGCCAGCATGGGACGGGGCTCTGAAGCTTTCTTT
TRBJ1-2 | TRBV4-1 | TRBD1 | few | CASSQEQGGTYGYTF | TGCGCCAGCAGCCAAGAACAGGGGGGCACCTATGGCTACACCTTC
TRBJ2-5 | TRBV28 | NA | few | CASTPHGPETQYF | TGTGCCAGCACCCCTCATGGCCCGGAGACCCAGTACTTC
TRBJ2-2 | TRBV12-3/TRBV12-4 | NA | few | CASRSGTYTGELFF | TGTGCCAGCAGGTCCGGGACTTACACCGGGGAGCTGTTTTTT
TRBJ1-1 | TRBV20-1 | NA | NA | CSGIGWGTEAFF | TGCAGTGGGATCGGGTGGGGAACTGAAGCTTTCTTT
TRBJ2-1 | TRBV27 | NA | few | CASRRASRRYEQFF | TGTGCCAGCAGGAGGGCATCTCGGAGGTATGAGCAGTTCTTC
TRBJ2-1 | TRBV4-1 | NA | NA | CASSQTNRLHEQFF | TGCGCCAGCAGCCAAACTAACAGGCTGCATGAGCAGTTCTTC
TRBJ1-5 | TRBV4-1 | TRBD1 | NA | CASSQTGGINQPQHF | TGCGCCAGCAGCCAGACAGGGGGCATCAATCAGCCCCAGCATTTT
TRBJ2-7 | TRBV7-3 | TRBD1 | NA | CASSQTGGVSTYEQYF | TGTGCCAGCAGTCAGACAGGGGGCGTCTCTACCTACGAGCAGTACTTC
TRBJ2-1 | TRBV29-1 | TRBD2 | few | CSVEDRGGGSYNEQFF | TGCAGCGTTGAAGATCGGGGGGGAGGCTCCTACAATGAGCAGTTCTTC
TRBJ2-7 | TRBV7-9 | TRBD1 | NA | CASSAATGGDEQYF | TGTGCCAGCAGCGCCGCGACAGGGGGGGACGAGCAGTACTTC
TRBJ2-3 | TRBV6-2/TRBV6-3 | TRBD2 | few | CASSYDAGATDTQYF | TGTGCCAGCAGTTACGATGCGGGAGCAACAGATACGCAGTATTTT
TRBJ1-2 | TRBV6-1 | NA | many | CASTPGEVVGGYTF | TGTGCCAGCACCCCCGGGGAGGTGGTAGGCGGCTACACCTTC
TRBJ1-2 | TRBV9 | NA | many | CASSPDGTNYGYTF | TGTGCCAGCAGCCCGGACGGAACTAACTATGGCTACACCTTC
TRBJ2-1 | TRBV4-3 | TRBD2 | NA | CASSQEPMGLAGVGGNEQFF | TGCGCCAGCAGCCAAGAGCCCATGGGACTTGCGGGAGTCGGTGGCAATGAGCAGTTCTTC
TRBJ2-3 | TRBV6-5 | NA | NA | CASSYESLGDTQYF | TGTGCCAGCAGTTATGAGTCCCTCGGGGATACGCAGTATTTT
TRBJ2-3 | TRBV7-3 | NA | NA | CASSDWVVDTQYF | TGTGCCAGCAGCGATTGGGTTGTAGATACGCAGTATTTT
TRBJ2-1 | TRBV12-3/TRBV12-4 | NA | few | CASSFDTGINEQFF | TGTGCCAGCAGTTTCGACACAGGGATCAATGAGCAGTTCTTC
TRBJ2-3 | TRBV12-3/TRBV12-4 | NA | few | CASSFAQRGTDTQYF | TGTGCCAGCAGTTTCGCCCAGCGCGGCACAGATACGCAGTATTTT
TRBJ1-4 | TRBV7-9 | NA | NA | CASSLKRATNEKLFF | TGTGCCAGCAGCTTAAAGAGGGCAACTAATGAAAAACTGTTTTTT
TRBJ1-5 | TRBV7-9 | TRBD1 | few | CASSREQGVSNQPQHF | TGTGCCAGCAGCCGCGAACAGGGGGTTAGCAATCAGCCCCAGCATTTT
TRBJ2-4 | TRBV29-1 | NA | few | CSVQGGEAKNIQYF | TGCAGCGTACAGGGCGGCGAAGCCAAAAACATTCAGTACTTC
TRBJ2-2 | TRBV12-3/TRBV12-4 | TRBD1 | few | CASGDREDTGELFF | TGTGCCAGCGGGGACAGGGAAGACACCGGGGAGCTGTTTTTT
TRBJ1-2 | TRBV15 | TRBD1 | NA | CATSRRQGNYGYTF | TGTGCCACCAGCCGAAGACAGGGAAACTATGGCTACACCTTC